The 28 T cell receptor beta chains reported below all come from one sample, sequenced in a study of T cell changes during pregnancy in multiple sclerosis. The data were produced by immunoSEQ multiplex PCR, yet TCRdb's version contains in-frame clones alone and is incomplete. The profile covers some 99,000 clones, with about 90% appearing a single time and approximately 2% taken by the ten largest. Sequencing was performed on peripheral blood, taken after pregnancy. The receptors stem from a female donor in good health, enrolled as a control in a pregnancy study.

This chain connects TRBV10-3 to TRBJ1-2, with D uncertain. Trimming removed 6 bases from V and 1 base from J, with 9 bases in between. This CDR3 is 13 amino acids long. Germline values: CDR1 ENHRY, CDR2 SYGVKD. CDR3 in DNA: TGTGCCATCAGGGGCCAGGATAACTATGGCTACACCTTC. Protein sequence: CAIRGQDNYGYTF.

The chain recombines TRBV7-9 with TRBJ2-7; 15 positions match TRBD2. Trimming took 5 bases from V and 1 from J; bases not matched to a gene: 3. Germline values: CDR1 SEHNR, CDR2 FQNEAQ (reference sequence). CDR3 length: 16 residues. CDR3 region: CASSPGLAGGSYEQYF. In nucleotides, the CDR3 is TGTGCCAGCAGCCCCGGACTAGCGGGAGGGTCCTACGAGCAGTACTTC.

V and J are TRBV4-1 and TRBJ1-1; D gene unclear. Germline V gene sequence: CDR1 MGHRA, CDR2 YSYEKL. The V gene lost 4 bases and the J gene lost 1 base, with 7 bases spanning the gap. The CDR3 totals 13 residues. The CDR3 protein is CASSRIPNTEAFF. The CDR3 nucleotides read TGCGCCAGCAGCCGTATTCCGAACACTGAAGCTTTCTTT.

The CDR3 reads CASQGLTDTQYF. DNA of the CDR3: TGTGCCAGCCAGGGGTTGACAGATACGCAGTATTTT. The chain couples TRBV7-2 to TRBJ2-3; maybe TRBD1 (6 bases). The V end was cut by 8 bases, the J end by 3 bases, with 9 bases between. Germline V gene data show CDR1 as SGHTA and CDR2 as FQGNSA. This CDR3 spans 12 amino acids.

J is TRBJ1-1 and V is TRBV29-1, with D perhaps TRBD1 (5 bases). V was trimmed by 4 bases and J by 6 bases, leaving 18 bases between them. In germline, CDR1 is SQVTM, CDR2 ANQGSEA. This CDR3 has 14 amino acids. Here the CDR3 reads CSVVSSWGGAEAFF. The CDR3 coding sequence is TGCAGCGTTGTTTCGTCCTGGGGGGGAGCTGAAGCTTTCTTT.

The gene calls are TRBV5-1 and TRBJ2-2; TRBD1 matches at 10 bases. Germline assignment: CDR1 SGHRS and CDR2 YFSETQ. The V gene end was trimmed by 0 bases and the J gene end by 7 bases; junction bases not matched to a gene: 9. The CDR3 covers 17 residues. The CDR3 nucleotides read TGCGCCAGCAGCTTGGTTCGCGGGACAGGGGTCAACGGGGAGCTGTTTTTT. Amino acids: CASSLVRGTGVNGELFF.

The chain recombines TRBV5-8 with TRBJ2-3; D is uncertain. Trimming stripped 1 base from V and 1 base from J, with 4 bases between. Germline lookup yields CDR1 SGHTS and CDR2 YDEGEE. The CDR3 length is 13 residues. The CDR3, as DNA: TGTGCCAGCAGCTTGTCGGGCACAGATACGCAGTATTTT. Translation: CASSLSGTDTQYF.

The V gene is TRBV7-3, the J gene TRBJ2-2, with TRBD2 matching over 8 bases. The CDR3 is 15 amino acids. The germline gives CDR1 SGHTA, CDR2 FQGTGA. V lost 1 base and J lost 4; bases outside the gene matches: 2. CDR3 nucleotide sequence: TGTGCCAGCAGCTTAAACGGGGGGGGCACCGGGGAGCTGTTTTTT. It encodes CASSLNGGGTGELFF.

The chain has TRBV6-5 and TRBJ1-5; 8 bases match TRBD1. Germline CDR1 reads MNHEY; CDR2 reads SVGAGI. This CDR3 is built from 13 residues. The J segment lost 7 bases and the V segment lost 6 bases, leaving 5 bases of the junction unmatched. The CDR3 region has the DNA TGTGCCAGCAGGCAGCGACAGGGGCAGCCCCAGCATTTT. Translating gives CASRQRQGQPQHF.

The V call is TRBV7-2, the J call TRBJ2-7; D not certain. V dropped 5 bases and J dropped 3 bases, with 14 bases sitting between them. This CDR3 spans 14 amino acids. CDR1 is SGHTA and CDR2 is FQGNSA in the germline V gene. DNA for the CDR3: TGTGCCAGCAGCCTAACGCCTGGTCACTACGAGCAGTACTTC. This gives the protein CASSLTPGHYEQYF.

This clone was seen only once. The chain employs TRBV30 and TRBJ1-3; 7 nucleotides align to TRBD1. Germline V gene data show CDR1 as GTSNPN and CDR2 as SVGIG (reference sequence). The CDR3 has 17 amino acids. V gave up 4 bases and J gave up 4 bases; unmatched junction bases: 16. The CDR3 nucleotides are TGTGCCTGGATACCAGCCCGAGGGGGCTTTGACGGAAACACCATATATTTT. Translation: CAWIPARGGFDGNTIYF.

This clone occurred once. The chain links TRBV9 to TRBJ2-5, with a tentative D call TRBD2 (5 bases). CDR3 size: 15 residues. Germline V gene sequence: CDR1 SGDLS, CDR2 YYNGEE. The V end was cut by 0 bases, the J end by 2 bases, with 11 bases between. CDR3: CASSVDGLIQETQYF. For the CDR3, the DNA is TGTGCCAGCAGCGTAGACGGACTCATACAAGAGACCCAGTACTTC.

This clone appeared once. The rearrangement links TRBV2 to TRBJ1-6; D gene uncertain. Germline V CDR1 and CDR2: SNHLY, FYNNEI. The CDR3 spans 12 residues. The V gene lost 4 bases and the J gene lost 11 bases, with 9 bases spanning the gap. The CDR3, as DNA: TGTGCCAGCAGTGTGAGTACGCCACCCCTCCACTTT. Its protein is CASSVSTPPLHF.

The V and J genes are TRBV4-2 and TRBJ2-1; weak D call: TRBD2 (6 bases). Looked up from germline, CDR1 is LGHNA and CDR2 is YNFKEQ. Trimming pared 1 base from V and 0 bases from J, leaving 10 bases between. The CDR3 sequence is 16 residues long. The CDR3 region has the DNA TGTGCCAGCAGCCAAGCCCAGACTAGCTCCTACAATGAGCAGTTCTTC. It is translated as CASSQAQTSSYNEQFF.

The chain is built from TRBV11-3 and TRBJ1-2; D unclear. Germline values: CDR1 SGHNT, CDR2 YENEEA. Trimming removed 3 bases from V and 0 bases from J, with 11 bases in between. The CDR3 sequence is 15 residues long. CDR3 sequence reads: CASSFRRGANYGYTF. CDR3 sequence (DNA): TGTGCCAGCAGCTTTAGGCGGGGAGCTAACTATGGCTACACCTTC.

A remark on this clone: Other nucleotide sequences in the sample specify the same CDR3. The chain couples TRBV18 to TRBJ2-3; possible D gene TRBD1, 5 bases. The germline V and J ends were trimmed by 0 bases and 2 bases, with 9 bases remaining between them. CDR1 is KGHSH, CDR2 LQKENI, per germline. The CDR3 consists of 15 residues. The CDR3 bases are TGTGCCAGCTCACCACCCCAGGGAATCACAGATACGCAGTATTTT. Protein sequence: CASSPPQGITDTQYF.

The chain uses TRBV19 and TRBJ2-5; 7 positions agree with TRBD1. Per germline, CDR1 LNHDA and CDR2 SQIVND (reference sequence). This CDR3 spans 13 amino acids. After removal of 6 bases from V and 5 bases from J, the junction contained 6 bases not matched to a gene. The CDR3 sequence: CASRGGNGETQYF. The DNA for the CDR3 is TGTGCCAGTAGAGGGGGCAATGGGGAGACCCAGTACTTC. The full variable domain, in which reference TRBV19 and TRBJ2-5 provide the parts outside the CDR3, is DGGITQSPKYLFRKEGQNVTLSCEQNLNHDAMYWYRQDPGQGLRLIYYSQIVNDFQKGDIAEGYSVSREKKESFPLTVTSAQKNPTAFYLCASRGGNGETQYFGPGTRLLVL.

The chain combines TRBV27 with TRBJ2-3; D not resolved. V was cut by 1 base and J by 2 bases, with 4 bases left in between. Germline CDR1 MNHEY, CDR2 SMNVEV (reference sequence). The CDR3 runs to 13 residues. CDR3 loop: CASSLYNTDTQYF. Written as DNA, the CDR3 is TGTGCCAGCAGTTTATATAACACAGATACGCAGTATTTT.

The rearrangement uses TRBV4-1 and TRBJ1-5, with D tentatively TRBD1 (6 bases). CDR1 and CDR2 (germline): MGHRA, YSYEKL. The V end lost 8 bases, the J end lost 9 bases, and 20 bases lay between the germline ends. This CDR3 spans 14 amino acids. CDR3 nucleotides: TGCGCCAGCGCTAGTCGCCCGCAGGGGCGGCCCCAGCATTTT. This sequence encodes CASASRPQGRPQHF.

The V gene is TRBV7-6, the J gene TRBJ1-5; D is ambiguous. CDR3 size: 17 residues. Germline CDR1 reads SGHVS; CDR2 reads FNYEAQ. Trimming took off 0 bases at V and 3 bases at J, with 15 bases between the two ends. CDR3 in amino acids: CASSLAGGSSYNQPQHF. The CDR3 DNA reads as TGTGCCAGCAGCTTAGCCGGAGGGTCCTCCTACAATCAGCCCCAGCATTTT.

The chain recombines TRBV7-6 with TRBJ2-7; 8 bases are shared with TRBD2. The CDR3 is made up of 15 amino acids. The ends lost 2 bases at V and 0 bases at J; junction bases unmatched: 3. Germline lookup yields CDR1 SGHVS and CDR2 FNYEAQ. CDR3 residues: CASSLLTSGSYEQYF. DNA for the CDR3: TGTGCCAGCAGCTTATTAACTAGCGGCTCCTACGAGCAGTACTTC.

This rearrangement joins TRBV10-3 to TRBJ2-1; 12 nucleotides agree with TRBD2. The germline gives CDR1 ENHRY, CDR2 SYGVKD. V lost 6 bases and J lost 4; bases outside the gene matches: 13. The CDR3 is 18 residues long. The DNA of the CDR3 is TGTGCCATCAGCGAATTAGGACTAGCGGGGACCCTTTACAATGAGCAGTTCTTC. Amino acid sequence: CAISELGLAGTLYNEQFF.

CDR3: CASSSGGREAFF. The CDR3 DNA reads as TGTGCCAGCAGTTCCGGGGGTAGGGAAGCTTTCTTT. The J gene is TRBJ1-1, the V gene TRBV28; TRBD1 might be the D (5 bases). There are 12 residues in the CDR3. V was cut by 4 bases and J by 8 bases, with 11 bases left in between. The V gene's germline CDR1 is MDHEN and CDR2 SYDVKM. Full variable domain (rest looked up from reference TRBV28 and TRBJ1-1): DVKVTQSSRYLVKRTGEKVFLECVQDMDHENMFWYRQDPGLGLRLIYFSYDVKMKEKGDIPEGYSVSREKKERFSLILESASTNQTSMYLCASSSGGREAFFGQGTRLTVV.

The chain joins TRBV5-1 to TRBJ2-3; D is possibly TRBD2 (6 bases). This CDR3 contains 13 residues. The germline gives CDR1 SGHRS, CDR2 YFSETQ. Trimming removed 4 bases at V and 3 bases at J, with 9 bases between. The CDR3 DNA follows: TGCGCCAGCAGCCCGGGGGTGACAGATACGCAGTATTTT. It codes for CASSPGVTDTQYF.

The rearrangement uses TRBV30 and TRBJ1-5, with D unresolved. The CDR3 spans 13 residues. The germline V gene has CDR1 GTSNPN and CDR2 SVGIG (reference sequence). V gave up 0 bases and J gave up 9 bases, with 12 bases separating them. The CDR3 DNA reads as TGTGCCTGGAGTGTAGGAGGGAAGAGGCCCCAGCATTTT. Encoded protein: CAWSVGGKRPQHF.

Details on this clone: The CDR3 carries no conserved terminal phenylalanine or tryptophan, so it likely arises from a read error. The DNA is omitted, as the CDR3 cannot be located on it reliably, and the CDR3 follows TCRdb's listing. CDR3 sequence: CSVEGLAGGRLI. The chain joins TRBV29-1 to TRBJ2-7; whether TRBD2, the table's D call, matches the DNA was not checked. Germline V gene data show CDR1 as SQVTM and CDR2 as ANQGSEA. A total of 12 residues make up the CDR3, ends included.

The CDR3 sequence is CASSPLAAGGTGELFF. The DNA for the CDR3 is TGTGCCAGCAGCCCACTGGCGGCAGGGGGAACCGGGGAGCTGTTTTTT. This sequence joins TRBV9 and TRBJ2-2; 7 nucleotides match TRBD1. Trimming took 4 bases from V and 5 from J; bases not matched to a gene: 11. The CDR3 contains 16 residues. CDR1 and CDR2 (germline): SGDLS, YYNGEE.

The V and J genes are TRBV6-5 and TRBJ2-2, with D possibly TRBD2 on 5 matching bases. Germline CDR1 reads MNHEY; CDR2 reads SVGAGI. V lost 6 bases and J lost 2, with 10 bases in between. The CDR3 is made up of 14 amino acids. The CDR3: CASSSSTNTGELFF. CDR3 nucleotides: TGTGCCAGCAGCTCTAGCACCAACACCGGGGAGCTGTTTTTT.